The 6 T cell receptor beta chains below were found in one sample sequenced in a study of CD8+ T cells in alopecia areata. Described treatment: oral pan-JAK inhibitor, 5-10 mg twice daily. Sequencing templates came from extracted RNA that was reverse transcribed into cDNA. The table came from immunoSEQ multiplex PCR; TCRdb's copy has only in-frame clones and leaves some out. The sample lists approximately 150,000 clones, 50% to 75% seen once, with under 20% in the top ten. Here the sequenced sample was CD4+ T cells sorted from blood, taken between weeks 55 and 65, from a patient treated with tofacitinib. The receptors originated from a human donor with alopecia areata.

This clone is a singleton in its sample. J is TRBJ2-5 and V is TRBV4-1; the D gene is possibly TRBD1 (6 bases). CDR3 length equals 13 residues. Germline loops: CDR1 MGHRA, CDR2 YSYEKL. The V end was cut by 1 base, the J end by 4 bases, with 7 bases between. CDR3 protein: CASSQAGVETQYF. CDR3 sequence (DNA): TGCGCCAGCAGCCAAGCAGGGGTAGAGACCCAGTACTTC.

As concerns this clone: Its ends do not fully match the called genes, so a read error is possible. CDR3 protein: CASRRHFGGEQYF. The DNA for the CDR3 is TGTGCTAGCAGGAGACACTTCGGAGGCGAGCAGTACTTC. This chain uses TRBV7-7 with TRBJ2-7, with TRBD2 as a possible D gene (5 bases). CDR1 and CDR2 from the germline V gene are SSHAT and FNYEAQ (reference sequence). The CDR3 totals 13 residues.

The genes are TRBV30 and TRBJ2-4, with D possibly matching TRBD2 (5 bases). V was clipped by 3 bases and J by 4 bases, with 7 bases between them. Germline loops: CDR1 GTSNPN, CDR2 SVGIG (reference sequence). The CDR3 covers 12 residues. CDR3 residues: CAWSGVKNIQYF. In DNA, the CDR3 is TGTGCCTGGAGCGGGGTTAAAAACATTCAGTACTTC.

This clone appeared a single time. The CDR3 region has the DNA TGTGCCAGCAGTGCTAGGCCCGGGCGCGAAGCTTTCTTT. The encoded protein is CASSARPGREAFF. The chain has TRBV2 and TRBJ1-1; D is uncertain. CDR1 SNHLY and CDR2 FYNNEI come from the germline V gene. Between the trimmed V and J ends, which lost 4 bases and 8 bases, there was a span of 14 bases. The CDR3 has 13 amino acids.

The chain has TRBV7-2 and TRBJ2-5; the D is unclear. CDR1 is SGHTA, CDR2 FQGNSA, per germline. CDR3 length: 15 amino acids. The ends were cut back, 5 bases at V and 1 base at J, with 14 bases in the middle. CDR3 residues: CASSPHFGIQETQYF. The CDR3 region has the DNA TGTGCCAGCAGCCCCCATTTCGGAATCCAAGAGACCCAGTACTTC.

The genes are TRBV7-9 and TRBJ2-1; TRBD1 matches 10 bases. V lost 1 base and J lost 9; bases outside the gene matches: 12. Germline values: CDR1 SEHNR, CDR2 FQNEAQ (reference sequence). This CDR3 is 17 amino acids long. CDR3 sequence reads: CASSLDPVGQGSGEQFF. The CDR3 DNA reads as TGTGCCAGCAGCTTAGACCCCGTGGGACAGGGGTCGGGTGAGCAGTTCTTC.